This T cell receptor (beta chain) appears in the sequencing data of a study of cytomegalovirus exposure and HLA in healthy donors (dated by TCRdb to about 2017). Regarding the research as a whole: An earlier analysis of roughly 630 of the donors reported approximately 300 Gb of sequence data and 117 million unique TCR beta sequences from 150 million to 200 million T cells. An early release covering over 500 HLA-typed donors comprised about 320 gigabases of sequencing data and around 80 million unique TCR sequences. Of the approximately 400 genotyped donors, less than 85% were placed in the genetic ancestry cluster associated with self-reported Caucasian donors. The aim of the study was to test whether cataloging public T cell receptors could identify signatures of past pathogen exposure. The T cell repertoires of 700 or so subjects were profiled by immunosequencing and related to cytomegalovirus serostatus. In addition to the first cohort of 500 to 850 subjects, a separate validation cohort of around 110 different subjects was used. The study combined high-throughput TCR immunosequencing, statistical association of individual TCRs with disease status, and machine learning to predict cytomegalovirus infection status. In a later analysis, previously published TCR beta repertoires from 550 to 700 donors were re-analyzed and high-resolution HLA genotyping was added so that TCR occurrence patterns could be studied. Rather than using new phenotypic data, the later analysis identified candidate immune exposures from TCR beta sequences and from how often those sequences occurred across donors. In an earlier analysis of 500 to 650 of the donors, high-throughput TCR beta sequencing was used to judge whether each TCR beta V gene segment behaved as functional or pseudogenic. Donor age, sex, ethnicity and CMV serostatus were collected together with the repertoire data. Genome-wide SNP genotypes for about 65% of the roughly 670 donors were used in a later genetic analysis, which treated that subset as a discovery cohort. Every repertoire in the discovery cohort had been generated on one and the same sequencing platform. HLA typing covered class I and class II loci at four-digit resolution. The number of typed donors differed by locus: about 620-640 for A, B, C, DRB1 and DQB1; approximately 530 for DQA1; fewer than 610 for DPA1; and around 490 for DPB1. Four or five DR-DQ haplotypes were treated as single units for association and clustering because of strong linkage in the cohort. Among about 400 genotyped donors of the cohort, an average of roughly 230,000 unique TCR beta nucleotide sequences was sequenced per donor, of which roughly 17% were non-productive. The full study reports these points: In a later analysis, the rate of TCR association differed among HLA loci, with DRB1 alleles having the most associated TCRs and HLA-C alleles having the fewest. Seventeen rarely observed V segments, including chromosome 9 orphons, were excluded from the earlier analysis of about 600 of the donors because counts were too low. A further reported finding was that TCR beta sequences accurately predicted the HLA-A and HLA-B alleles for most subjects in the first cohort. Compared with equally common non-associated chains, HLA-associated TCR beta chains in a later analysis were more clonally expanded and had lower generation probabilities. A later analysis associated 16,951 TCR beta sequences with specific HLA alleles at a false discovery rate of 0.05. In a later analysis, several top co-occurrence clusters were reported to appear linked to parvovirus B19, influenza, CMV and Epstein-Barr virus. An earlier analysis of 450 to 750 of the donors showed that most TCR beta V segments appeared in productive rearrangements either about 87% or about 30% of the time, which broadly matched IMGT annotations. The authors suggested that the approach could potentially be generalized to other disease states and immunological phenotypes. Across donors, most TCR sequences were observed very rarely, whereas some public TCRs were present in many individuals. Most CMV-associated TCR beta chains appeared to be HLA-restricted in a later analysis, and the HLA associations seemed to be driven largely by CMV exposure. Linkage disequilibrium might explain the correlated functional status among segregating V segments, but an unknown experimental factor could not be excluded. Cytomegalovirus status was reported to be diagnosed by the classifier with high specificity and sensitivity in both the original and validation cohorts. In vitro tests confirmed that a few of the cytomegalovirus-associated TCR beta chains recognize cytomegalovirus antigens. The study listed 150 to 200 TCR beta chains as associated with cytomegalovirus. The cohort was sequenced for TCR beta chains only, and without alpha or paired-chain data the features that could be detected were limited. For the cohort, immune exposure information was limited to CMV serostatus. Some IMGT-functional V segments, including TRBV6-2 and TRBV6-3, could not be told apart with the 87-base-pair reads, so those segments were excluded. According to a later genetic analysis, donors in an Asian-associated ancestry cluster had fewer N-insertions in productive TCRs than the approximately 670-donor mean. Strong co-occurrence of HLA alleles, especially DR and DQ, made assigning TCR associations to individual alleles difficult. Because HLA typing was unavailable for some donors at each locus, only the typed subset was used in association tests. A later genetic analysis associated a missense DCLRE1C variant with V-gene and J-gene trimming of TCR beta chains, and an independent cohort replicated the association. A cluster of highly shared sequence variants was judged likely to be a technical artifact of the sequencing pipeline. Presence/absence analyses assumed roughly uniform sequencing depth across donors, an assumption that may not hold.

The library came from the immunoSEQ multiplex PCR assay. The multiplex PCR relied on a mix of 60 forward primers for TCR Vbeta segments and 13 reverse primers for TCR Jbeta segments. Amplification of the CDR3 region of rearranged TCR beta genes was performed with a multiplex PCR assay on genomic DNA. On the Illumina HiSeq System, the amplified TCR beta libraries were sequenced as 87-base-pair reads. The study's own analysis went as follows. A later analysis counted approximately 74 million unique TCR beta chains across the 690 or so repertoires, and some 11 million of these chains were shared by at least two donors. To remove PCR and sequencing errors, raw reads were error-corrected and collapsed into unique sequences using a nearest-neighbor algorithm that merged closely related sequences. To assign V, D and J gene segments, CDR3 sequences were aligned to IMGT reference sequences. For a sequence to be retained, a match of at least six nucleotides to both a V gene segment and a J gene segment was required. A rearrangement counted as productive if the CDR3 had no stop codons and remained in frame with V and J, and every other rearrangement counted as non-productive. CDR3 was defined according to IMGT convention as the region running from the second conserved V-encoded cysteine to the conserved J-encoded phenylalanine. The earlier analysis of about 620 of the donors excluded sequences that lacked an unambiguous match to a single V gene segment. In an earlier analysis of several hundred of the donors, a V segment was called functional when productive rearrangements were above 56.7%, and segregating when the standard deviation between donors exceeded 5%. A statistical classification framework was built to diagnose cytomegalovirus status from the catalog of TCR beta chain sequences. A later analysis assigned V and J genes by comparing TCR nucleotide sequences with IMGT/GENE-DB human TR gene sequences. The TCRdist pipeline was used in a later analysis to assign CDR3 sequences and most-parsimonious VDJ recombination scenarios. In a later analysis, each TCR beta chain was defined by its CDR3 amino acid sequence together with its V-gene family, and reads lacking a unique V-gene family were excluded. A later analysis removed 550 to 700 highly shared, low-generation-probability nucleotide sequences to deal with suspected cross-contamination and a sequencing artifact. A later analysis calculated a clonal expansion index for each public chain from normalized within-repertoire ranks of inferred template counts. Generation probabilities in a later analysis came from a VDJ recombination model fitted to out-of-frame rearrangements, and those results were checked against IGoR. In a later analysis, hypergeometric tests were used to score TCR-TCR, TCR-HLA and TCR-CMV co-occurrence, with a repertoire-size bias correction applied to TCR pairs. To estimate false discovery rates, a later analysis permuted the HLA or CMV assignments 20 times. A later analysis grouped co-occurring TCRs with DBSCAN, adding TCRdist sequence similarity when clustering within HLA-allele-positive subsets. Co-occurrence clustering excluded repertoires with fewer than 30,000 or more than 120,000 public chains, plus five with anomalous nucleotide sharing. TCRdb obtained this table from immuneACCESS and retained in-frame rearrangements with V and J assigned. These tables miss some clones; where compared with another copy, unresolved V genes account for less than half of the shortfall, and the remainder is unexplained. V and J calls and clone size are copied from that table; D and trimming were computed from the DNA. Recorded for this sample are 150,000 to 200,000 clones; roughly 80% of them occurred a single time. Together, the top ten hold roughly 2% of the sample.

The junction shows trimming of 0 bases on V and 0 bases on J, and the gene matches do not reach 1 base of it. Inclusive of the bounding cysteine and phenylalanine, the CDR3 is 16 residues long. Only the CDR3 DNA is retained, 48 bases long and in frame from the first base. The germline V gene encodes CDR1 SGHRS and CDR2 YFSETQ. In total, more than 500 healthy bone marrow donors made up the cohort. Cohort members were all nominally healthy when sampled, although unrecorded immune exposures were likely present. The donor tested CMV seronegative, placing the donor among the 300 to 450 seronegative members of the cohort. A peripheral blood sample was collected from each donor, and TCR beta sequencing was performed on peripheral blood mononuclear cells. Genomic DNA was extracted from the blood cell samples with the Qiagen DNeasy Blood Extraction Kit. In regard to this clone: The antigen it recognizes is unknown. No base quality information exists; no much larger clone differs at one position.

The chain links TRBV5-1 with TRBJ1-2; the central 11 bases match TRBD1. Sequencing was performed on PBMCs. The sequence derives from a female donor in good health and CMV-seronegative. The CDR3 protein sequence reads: CASSLGDRGTNYGYTF. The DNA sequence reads TGCGCCAGCAGCTTGGGGGACAGGGGGACTAACTATGGCTACACCTTC.